This is a list of T cell receptor beta chains from one sample in a study of blood T cell repertoires in COVID-19. The repertoire was sequenced with immunoSEQ multiplex PCR; TCRdb's copy has only in-frame clones and lacks some. Of about 250,000 clones in the sample, almost 85% are singletons; the top ten hold under 5%. What was sequenced was peripheral blood. These receptors all stem from a man between 45 and 60 years old with acute or convalescent COVID-19. CDR3s include the opening cysteine and the closing phenylalanine or tryptophan. A D gene is named only where the DNA matches it firmly. Size tells how often a clone was seen (once, few, many) or the class of an expanded clone, and some rows leave it out.

clone_size j_call v_call d_call cdr3_nt cdr3_aa
- TRBJ2-3 TRBV28 - TGTGCCAGCAGTTCGCGGGACAGTGCGGTTAATACGCAGTATTTT CASSSRDSAVNTQYF
- TRBJ2-5 TRBV19 TRBD2 TGTGCCAGTAGTACTAGCGGTGGGACCCAGTACTTC CASSTSGGTQYF
- TRBJ1-3 TRBV6-5 - TGTGCCAGCAGTATAACAGGGACCTCTGGAAACACCATATATTTT CASSITGTSGNTIYF
- TRBJ1-1 TRBV18 TRBD1 TGTGCCAGCTCACCGAGACAGGGCCGGATGAACACTGAAGCTTTCTTT CASSPRQGRMNTEAFF
few TRBJ1-1 TRBV7-2 - TGTGCCAGCAGCTTAGAAAGTACAGGCAAAAAATCTTTCTTT CASSLESTGKKSFF
- TRBJ2-7 TRBV7-2 TRBD1 TGTGCCAGCAGCGCCCGACAGGGTTCGGTCTACGAGCAGTACTTC CASSARQGSVYEQYF
- TRBJ2-3 TRBV24-1 TRBD1 TGTGCCACCGGGGACAGGGTCACAGATACGCAGTATTTT CATGDRVTDTQYF
- TRBJ2-3 TRBV7-2 - TGTGCCAGCAGCTTAGGGGCGAGGCCCGCGGGAACAGATACGCAGTATTTT CASSLGARPAGTDTQYF
- TRBJ2-7 TRBV11-2 TRBD1 TGTGCCAGCAGCGCAATACCCGGGACAGGCAACTACGAGCAGTACTTC CASSAIPGTGNYEQYF
- TRBJ1-6 TRBV6-4 - TGTGCCAGCAGTGACTTTTTAAATTCACCCCTCCACTTT CASSDFLNSPLHF
- TRBJ2-5 TRBV4-1 TRBD2 TGCGCCAGCAGCCAAAAGGGACTAGACGAGACCCAGTACTTC CASSQKGLDETQYF
- TRBJ1-2 TRBV27 - TGTGCCAGCAGTACGGATGGAGCTAACTATGGCTACACCTTC CASSTDGANYGYTF
- TRBJ1-1 TRBV29-1 - TGCAGCGTTAGTCAGGGTAACACTGAAGCTTTCTTT CSVSQGNTEAFF
few TRBJ1-1 TRBV11-2 - TGTGCCAGCAGTCTTACAGGCTACGAAGCTTTCTTT CASSLTGYEAFF